This T cell receptor (beta chain) was documented in a study of early stage breast cancer tumors. Study summary: Of approximately 16 invasive breast tumors, fewer than 13 were hormone receptor-positive, HER2-negative. Invasive lobular carcinomas made up four of 12 ER+/PR+/HER2- tumors.

Overall study results and limits: Compared with adjacent normal breast, tumors showed approximately 2.5-fold denser, more clonal T cells. Enriched TCRB sequences shared across patients were mostly commonly generated sequences.

The germline gives CDR1 GTSNPN, CDR2 SVGIG (reference sequence). V shed 3 bases, J shed 6 bases, and the junction held 7 bases outside the gene matches. The length of the CDR3 is 13 residues. This table comes from immunoSEQ multiplex PCR, and its TCRdb copy is limited to in-frame clones, with some not included. Of tens of thousands of clones listed, 74% are singletons. Concerning this clone itself: No antigen is known for it.

The clonotype comes from a person aged 25 to 39 with breast cancer. The chain has TRBV30 and TRBJ1-1, with 7 bases matching TRBD1. Sample: breast tumor tissue. CDR3 DNA: TGTGCCTGGAGAGTAGGGGGCCTCGCTGAAGCTTTCTTT. Protein product: CAWRVGGLAEAFF.